This TCR beta chain was profiled in a study of regulatory T cells in long-lasting Graves disease. CDR1 is MDHEN, CDR2 SYDVKM, per germline. The CDR3 is 15 amino acids. Trimming removed 7 bases at V and 6 bases at J, with 21 bases between. Documented time point: newly diagnosed GD, antithyroid drugs for less than 3 months. Making the TCR library involved RNA that had been extracted from PBMCs. As a group, patients came from one endocrinology department in Xi'an, China. Overall study findings and caveats: Persistent-disease Graves' patients showed less TCR diversity than new cases.

Through Arm-PCR of CDR3 regions and iRepertoire HTBI primers, TCR beta libraries were built. Via MiXCR, TCRdb re-called the multiplex PCR reads, giving one row per CDR3 protein. The sample shows over 500,000 distinct CDR3 sequences, less than 20% of them seen only once. Turning to this clonotype: Antigen unknown.

The sample was also linked to a second study, of T cells in Graves' hyperthyroidism and ophthalmopathy. That paper states: Patients were aged 18 to 65, had disease duration under 2 months, and had newly diagnosed hyperthyroidism. Clinical symptoms, serum thyroxine, TRAb, thyroid ultrasound and orbital computed tomography established diagnosis.

This TCR was recovered from a woman aged 30 to 39 with Graves disease. The source was peripheral blood mononuclear cells (PBMCs), collected at new diagnosis, from a patient treated with antithyroid drugs. The chain combines TRBV28 with TRBJ2-5; tentative D call: TRBD1 (6 bases). CDR3 nucleotides: TGTGCCAGCATCCTCCAACAGGGTACTACGAAGACCCAGTACTTC. Translated, it gives CASILQQGTTKTQYF.